This TCR beta chain appears in the sequencing data of a study of T cells in Graves' hyperthyroidism and ophthalmopathy. The CDR3 regions of TCR beta were amplified from RNA transcripts. Researchers ran a first-round RT-PCR on the TCR CDR3 using the HTBI primer set. TCRdb re-called the multiplex PCR reads through MiXCR, storing one row per CDR3 protein. Seen here are roughly 660,000 distinct CDR3 sequences, approximately 15% observed once, and the top ten hold around 15%. The germline CDR1 and CDR2 sequences are GTSNPN and SVGIG (reference sequence). This CDR3 spans 15 amino acids. The J segment lost 8 bases and the V segment lost 0 bases, leaving 10 bases of the junction unmatched. Study-wide findings and caveats: Prediction of ophthalmopathy progression came a median approximately 6 months pre-onset.

Concerning this clonotype itself: Its antigen remains unidentified.

The sequenced sample was blood. The receptor was derived from a man aged 50-60 years with Graves' hyperthyroidism. The genes are TRBV30 and TRBJ1-2, with 9 positions matching TRBD1. The CDR3 region is CAWSVQGALTGGYTF. The DNA for the CDR3 is TGTGCCTGGAGTGTACAGGGGGCTCTTACGGGGGGCTACACCTTC.